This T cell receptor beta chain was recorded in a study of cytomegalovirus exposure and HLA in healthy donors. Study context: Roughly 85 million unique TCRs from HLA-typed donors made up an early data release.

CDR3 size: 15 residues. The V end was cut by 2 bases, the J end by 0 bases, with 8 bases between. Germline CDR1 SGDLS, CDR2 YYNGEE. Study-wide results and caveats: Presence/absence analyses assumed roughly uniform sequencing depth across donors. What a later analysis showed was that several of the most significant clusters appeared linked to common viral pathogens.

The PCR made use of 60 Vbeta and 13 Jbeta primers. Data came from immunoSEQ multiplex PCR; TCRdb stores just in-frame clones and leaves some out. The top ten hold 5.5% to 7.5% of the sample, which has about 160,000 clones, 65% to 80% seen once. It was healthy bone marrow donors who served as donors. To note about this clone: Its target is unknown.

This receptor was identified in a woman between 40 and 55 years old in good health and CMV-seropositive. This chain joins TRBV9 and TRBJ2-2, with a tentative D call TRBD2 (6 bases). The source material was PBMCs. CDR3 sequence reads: CASSVAGTNTGELFF. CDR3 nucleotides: TGTGCCAGCAGCGTCGCGGGGACGAACACCGGGGAGCTGTTTTTT. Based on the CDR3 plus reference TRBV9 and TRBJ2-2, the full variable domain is DSGVTQTPKHLITATGQRVTLRCSPRSGDLSVYWYQQSLDQGLQFLIQYYNGEERAKGNILERFSAQQFPDLHSELNLSSLELGDSALYFCASSVAGTNTGELFFGEGSRLTVL.